The 8 T cell receptor beta chains presented below share a single source sample, sequenced in a study of regulatory T cells in long-lasting Graves disease. CDR3-region Arm-PCR and iRepertoire HTBI primers produced the TCR beta libraries. TCRdb redid the calling of the multiplex PCR reads with MiXCR, one entry per CDR3 protein. The sample contains hundreds of thousands of distinct CDR3 sequences, roughly 15% of which appear only once. Time point here: newly diagnosed GD, antithyroid drugs for less than 3 months. Preparation of the TCR library used RNA extracted from PBMCs. These data also formed part of another study, on T cells in Graves' hyperthyroidism and ophthalmopathy.

Sequences were derived from peripheral blood mononuclear cells (PBMCs), sampled at new diagnosis, from a patient treated with antithyroid drugs. The receptors here all came from a woman aged 25 to 39 with Graves disease.

This clonotype was detected many times. The chain couples TRBV12-3 or TRBV12-4 to TRBJ1-5; tentative D call: TRBD1 (6 bases). This CDR3 has 16 residues. With 2 bases removed from V and 7 bases from J, the gap between germline ends came to 18 bases. CDR3 sequence reads: CASSLQVRGLGQPQHF. The CDR3 nucleotides read TGTGCCAGCAGTTTACAGGTCAGGGGATTAGGACAGCCCCAGCATTTT.

This clonotype showed up many times. The chain combines TRBV11-1 with TRBJ2-2, with D possibly matching TRBD1 (6 bases). There are 14 residues in the CDR3. Germline CDR1 and CDR2: SGHAT and FQDESV (reference sequence). The ends were cut back, 8 bases at V and 3 bases at J, with 13 bases in the middle. The chain's CDR3 is CASQTGFYTGELFF. In nucleotides, the CDR3 is TGTGCCAGCCAAACAGGGTTTTACACCGGGGAGCTGTTTTTT.

This clonotype was counted at least ten times. The chain is built from TRBV28 and TRBJ1-4; D is perhaps TRBD1 (6 bases). Trimming stripped 2 bases from V and 6 bases from J, with 13 bases between. This CDR3 spans 15 amino acids. Per the germline V gene, CDR1 is MDHEN and CDR2 is SYDVKM. The CDR3 nucleotides read TGTGCCAGCAGTTTAGGACAGCGCGCCCATGAAAAACTGTTTTTT. This gives the protein CASSLGQRAHEKLFF.

V usage is TRBV29-1 and J usage is TRBJ2-1, with 12 bases identical to TRBD2. Germline CDR1 reads SQVTM; CDR2 reads ANQGSEA. V gave up 6 bases and J gave up 6 bases; unmatched junction bases: 12. CDR3 length equals 16 residues. CDR3 nucleotides: TGCAGCGTCAGGGCTAGCGGGAGGGCCCGCGGCAATGAGCAGTTCTTC. Its translation is CSVRASGRARGNEQFF.

The chain carries TRBV5-5 and TRBJ1-3; D uncertain. The CDR3 loop spans 16 amino acids. Germline V gene lookup returns CDR1 SGHKS and CDR2 YYEKEE (reference sequence). Trimming pared 0 bases from V and 4 bases from J, leaving 14 bases between. The CDR3, as DNA: TGTGCCAGCAGCTTGGTTGCGGGCGGAGGAGGAAACACCATATATTTT. This encodes CASSLVAGGGGNTIYF.

The chain couples TRBV20-1 to TRBJ2-7, with TRBD2 matching over 7 bases. This CDR3 spans 15 amino acids. The ends lost 0 bases at V and 5 bases at J; junction bases unmatched: 10. The germline V gene encodes CDR1 DFQATT and CDR2 SNEGSKA (reference sequence). CDR3 nucleotide sequence: TGCAGTGCTAGAGATCTATTGCGGGAGCTGGACGAGCAGTACTTC. Translating gives CSARDLLRELDEQYF.

This clonotype was found a few times. V and J are TRBV9 and TRBJ1-1, with D possibly matching TRBD1 (5 bases). Trimming shortened V by 3 bases and J by 4 bases, and 7 bases separated the two germline ends. The V gene's germline CDR1 is SGDLS and CDR2 YYNGEE. This CDR3 is 12 amino acids long. In DNA, the CDR3 is TGTGCCAGCAGCGGACAGTTCACTGAAGCTTTCTTT. It codes for CASSGQFTEAFF.

This clonotype occurred many times. The chain is built from TRBV29-1 and TRBJ1-5; maybe TRBD1 (6 bases). From germline, CDR1 is SQVTM and CDR2 ANQGSEA. V shed 4 bases and J shed 7 bases, with 14 bases lying between them. CDR3 length equals 13 residues. The CDR3 nucleotides are TGCAGCGTTGTCGCAGGGGAAAACCAGCCCCAGCATTTT. Amino acid sequence: CSVVAGENQPQHF.